The text below deals with one T cell receptor (beta chain). The record originates from a study of blood T cell repertoires in COVID-19. Study-wide context: T cells, B-cell-depleted T cells, or PBMCs supplied cDNA or gDNA.

Original analysis: Nucleated cell counts were estimated from reference gene primer amplification. Clones were sequenced by immunoSEQ multiplex PCR, and TCRdb holds only the in-frame ones, with some missing. V, J and clone size were drawn from that table, and D and trimming were deduced from the DNA. The sample records about 36,000 clones, around four fifths being singletons. This CDR3 has 15 amino acids. V was pared by 8 bases and J by 5 bases, with 22 bases between. The germline V gene encodes CDR1 LNHDA and CDR2 SQIVND (reference sequence). The origin of this receptor is a human donor in a cohort sampled during active or convalescent COVID-19. The donor label of this sample is uncertain. The sequencing sample was made of peripheral blood. This chain connects TRBV19 to TRBJ2-7; D is perhaps TRBD2 (6 bases). CDR3 DNA sequence: TGTGCCAGTTCCCGCTTAGGAGGGAAAGACCACGAGCAGTACTTC. It encodes CASSRLGGKDHEQYF.